The 19 T cell receptor beta chains below all came from one sample that was sequenced in a study of blood T cell repertoires in COVID-19. The repertoire was sequenced with immunoSEQ multiplex PCR; TCRdb's copy has only in-frame clones and lacks some. The sample holds some 330,000 clones, nearly 90% seen once. The sample was peripheral blood. The receptors were gathered from a woman in her 30s with COVID-19, enrolled during active disease.

The chain links TRBV7-2 to TRBJ2-2; tentative D call: TRBD2 (6 bases). The V gene's germline CDR1 is SGHTA and CDR2 FQGNSA. The CDR3 is 15 residues long. This CDR3 is CATGGAGQFPGELFF. The CDR3 DNA reads as TGTGCAACCGGCGGAGCGGGCCAATTTCCCGGGGAGCTGTTTTTT.

Here the CDR3 DNA reads TGTGCCAGCAGCTTAGCGTCGGGGGGCTTCTATGGCTACACCTTC. Translating gives CASSLASGGFYGYTF. The gene calls are TRBV7-2 and TRBJ1-2; weak D call: TRBD1 (6 bases). Trimming removed 0 bases at V and 4 bases at J, with 12 bases between. Germline V gives CDR1 SGHTA, CDR2 FQGNSA. The CDR3 has 15 residues.

J is TRBJ1-5 and V is TRBV30; D not resolved. Deletions cut 0 bases from V and 7 bases from J, with 10 bases between. Germline V CDR1 and CDR2: GTSNPN, SVGIG (reference sequence). This CDR3 spans 13 amino acids. The CDR3 DNA reads as TGTGCCTGGAGTGTAGTCCCGGAGCAGCCCCAGCATTTT. It translates to CAWSVVPEQPQHF. Combining the CDR3 with reference TRBV30 and TRBJ1-5 gives the whole variable domain SQTIHQWPATLVQPVGSPLSLECTVEGTSNPNLYWYRQAAGRGLQLLFYSVGIGQISSEVPQNLSASRPQDRQFILSSKKLLLSDSGFYLCAWSVVPEQPQHFGDGTRLSIL.

This clone was found once. This chain uses TRBV18 with TRBJ2-1, with D possibly being TRBD2 (5 bases). The germline V gene has CDR1 KGHSH and CDR2 LQKENI. CDR3 size: 15 residues. V was cut by 3 bases and J by 7 bases, with 16 bases left in between. CDR3 bases: TGTGCCAGCTCACCTACCCCCTCGGGGTCTAATGAGCAGTTCTTC. Translation: CASSPTPSGSNEQFF.

The chain couples TRBV5-1 to TRBJ1-1; D gene unclear. The CDR3 is 15 amino acids. Between the trimmed V and J ends, which lost 3 bases and 5 bases, there was a span of 17 bases. Germline lookup yields CDR1 SGHRS and CDR2 YFSETQ. The DNA for the CDR3 is TGCGCCAGCAGCTCGCGGCCCCCTGGCGGAACTGAAGCTTTCTTT. It is translated as CASSSRPPGGTEAFF.

In DNA form, the CDR3 reads TGTGCCACCAGCAGCTGGACAGGTAACAATCAGCCCCAGCATTTT. This gives the protein CATSSWTGNNQPQHF. The chain combines TRBV15 with TRBJ1-5; 7 positions agree with TRBD1. Germline CDR1 reads LNHNV; CDR2 reads YYDKDF (reference sequence). This CDR3 region has 15 residues. The J segment lost 3 bases and the V segment lost 3 bases, leaving 5 bases of the junction unmatched. The full variable domain, in which reference TRBV15 and TRBJ1-5 provide the parts outside the CDR3, is DAMVIQNPRYQVTQFGKPVTLSCSQTLNHNVMYWYQQKSSQAPKLLFHYYDKDFNNEADTPDNFQSRRPNTSFCFLDIRSPGLGDTAMYLCATSSWTGNNQPQHFGDGTRLSIL.

The rearrangement links TRBV6-5 to TRBJ1-6; D possibly corresponds to TRBD1 (6 bases). V lost 0 bases and J lost 8, with 14 bases in between. The CDR3 length is 16 residues. Germline lookup yields CDR1 MNHEY and CDR2 SVGAGI. CDR3: CASSYSRTAQHSPLHF. The CDR3 bases are TGTGCCAGCAGTTACTCGAGGACAGCTCAGCATTCACCCCTCCACTTT.

This chain uses TRBV30 with TRBJ1-1; D perhaps matches TRBD1 (5 bases). The CDR3 runs 14 residues. CDR1 is GTSNPN, CDR2 SVGIG, per germline (reference sequence). Trimming took off 5 bases at V and 1 base at J, with 14 bases between the two ends. This CDR3 is CAWRGGRGNTEAFF. The CDR3, as DNA: TGTGCCTGGCGCGGGGGTCGGGGGAACACTGAAGCTTTCTTT.

This clone occurred a few times. The rearrangement uses TRBV1 and TRBJ2-3; the listed D gene, TRBD2, was not tested against the DNA. TRBV1 is given as a pseudogene. This CDR3 has 15 residues. The CDR3 is CTSSQRSGGTDTQYF. CDR3 nucleotides: TGCACCAGCAGCCAACGAAGCGGGGGAACAGATACGCAGTATTTT.

The gene calls are TRBV27 and TRBJ2-1; 9 bases align to TRBD1. J lost 0 bases, V lost 5 bases, and 2 bases had no gene match. CDR1 and CDR2 from the germline V gene are MNHEY and SMNVEV (reference sequence). CDR3 length: 15 amino acids. As DNA, the CDR3 is TGTGCCAGCAGTAGACAGGGGGGCTCCTACAATGAGCAGTTCTTC. It yields the protein CASSRQGGSYNEQFF.

The chain links TRBV6-5 to TRBJ2-5; D is possibly TRBD1 (6 bases). The CDR3 spans 14 residues. Germline V CDR1 and CDR2: MNHEY, SVGAGI. The V end was cut by 6 bases, the J end by 6 bases, with 17 bases between. This CDR3 is CASRPHRDTQTQYF. The DNA of the CDR3 is TGTGCCAGCAGGCCCCACCGGGACACCCAGACCCAGTACTTC.

This chain uses TRBV28 with TRBJ1-2; D unresolved. V lost 4 bases and J 0 bases, leaving 9 bases between the germline ends. CDR1 is MDHEN and CDR2 is SYDVKM in the germline V gene. The CDR3 is 14 amino acids. This CDR3 reads CASSSSFANYGYTF. For the CDR3, the DNA is TGTGCCAGCAGTTCGTCCTTCGCTAACTATGGCTACACCTTC.

The table lists this clone with a count of one. V is TRBV28 and J is TRBJ1-2; possible D gene TRBD1, 5 bases. This CDR3 comprises 17 residues. Germline V gene data show CDR1 as MDHEN and CDR2 as SYDVKM. V was clipped by 2 bases and J by 4 bases, with 20 bases between them. The DNA for the CDR3 is TGTGCCAGCAGTTTACTTCAGGGATCCCCGATCGGCTATGGCTACACCTTC. It specifies CASSLLQGSPIGYGYTF.

The CDR3 nucleotides read TGTGCCAGCAGCTTGGGACTAGGGGAAGATACGCAGTATTTT. Translated: CASSLGLGEDTQYF. The rearrangement joins TRBV7-2 to TRBJ2-3; TRBD2 matches at 8 bases. The CDR3 spans 14 residues. Germline CDR1 and CDR2: SGHTA and FQGNSA. Losses at the gene ends were 3 bases for V and 5 bases for J; bases not matched to a gene: 4.

The chain uses TRBV6-2 or TRBV6-3 and TRBJ2-7; possibly TRBD1 for D (6 bases). V was cut by 4 bases and J by 2 bases, with 9 bases left in between. The CDR3 length is 13 residues. Germline values: CDR1 MNHEY, CDR2 SVGEGT. The CDR3 sequence is CASSLNRAYEQYF. The CDR3 nucleotides read TGTGCCAGCAGTTTGAACAGGGCCTACGAGCAGTACTTC.

For the CDR3, the DNA is TGTGCCAGCAGCCAGGCGACAGGGAGGACTGAAGCTTTCTTT. Encoded protein: CASSQATGRTEAFF. The chain couples TRBV14 to TRBJ1-1; TRBD1 aligns across 7 bases. This CDR3 has 14 residues. With V trimmed by 3 bases and J by 5 bases, 6 bases remained unmatched. Germline assignment: CDR1 SGHDN and CDR2 FVKESK.

V usage is TRBV3-1 (or the pseudogene TRBV3-2) and J usage is TRBJ1-6; D unresolved. Germline V lookup: CDR1 LGHDT, CDR2 YNNKEL (reference sequence). This CDR3 comprises 13 residues. Trimming took off 4 bases at V and 7 bases at J, with 8 bases between the two ends. Written as DNA, the CDR3 is TGTGCCAGCAGCCTGGAGCGGAATTCACCCCTCCACTTT. Translation gives CASSLERNSPLHF.

CDR3 DNA sequence: TGTGCCAGCAGTTTAGGGGGACAGGGGAGGGATACGCAGTATTTT. Its translation is CASSLGGQGRDTQYF. This sequence joins TRBV28 and TRBJ2-3, with 10 bases identical to TRBD1. Germline loops: CDR1 MDHEN, CDR2 SYDVKM. The V gene end was trimmed by 2 bases and the J gene end by 6 bases; junction bases not matched to a gene: 5. CDR3 length: 15 residues.

The chain couples TRBV5-5 to TRBJ2-7; D is possibly TRBD1 (8 bases). This CDR3 has 16 residues. V lost 0 bases and J lost 5, with 18 bases in between. Germline V gene data show CDR1 as SGHKS and CDR2 as YYEKEE (reference sequence). In DNA form, the CDR3 reads TGTGCCAGCAGCTTGGTCATAACAGGGGGAGGGAACGAGCAGTACTTC. This sequence encodes CASSLVITGGGNEQYF.